These 29 T cell receptor beta chains were all obtained from the same sample, sequenced in a study of shared clonotypes between healthy human individuals. Here immunoSEQ multiplex PCR was the method, and the copy in TCRdb shows in-frame clones only, minus some. The table lists millions of clones, about 92% of them singletons, with roughly 0.36% in the top ten. The sequencing sample was made of naive CD4+ T cells from PBMCs. This sample's subset: CD45RA+ positively selected. Every receptor here comes from a man in his late teens or twenties in good health. Some clones in this sample may be carry-over from other donors' samples.

J is TRBJ2-1 and V is TRBV19; a weak D match, TRBD2 (6 bases). Trimming removed 9 bases at V and 8 bases at J, with 17 bases between. Germline V gene lookup returns CDR1 LNHDA and CDR2 SQIVND (reference sequence). The CDR3 spans 13 residues. The CDR3 nucleotides are TGTGCCAGCAACAGGAGGAGGGGCGATGAGCAGTTCTTC. It specifies CASNRRRGDEQFF.

This sequence joins TRBV5-4 and TRBJ2-3, with 10 bases matching TRBD2. Trimming removed 1 base from V and 3 bases from J; junction bases left unmatched: 2. CDR1 is SGHNT, CDR2 YYREEE, per germline (reference sequence). The CDR3 contains 15 residues. The CDR3 protein is CASSLLAGETDTQYF. The CDR3 bases are TGTGCCAGCAGCTTGCTAGCGGGAGAAACAGATACGCAGTATTTT.

The chain combines TRBV28 with TRBJ2-7, with 7 bases identical to TRBD1. The CDR3 runs 15 residues. The germline CDR1 and CDR2 sequences are MDHEN and SYDVKM. V lost 1 base to trimming and J lost 3 bases; unmatched junction nucleotides: 6. The CDR3 DNA is TGTGCCAGCAGTTTATTACGGGACAGTAGCTACGAGCAGTACTTC. It yields the protein CASSLLRDSSYEQYF.

The chain uses TRBV28 and TRBJ1-3; the D gene is possibly TRBD1 (6 bases). Germline-derived CDR1 and CDR2 are MDHEN and SYDVKM. V lost 5 bases and J 7 bases, leaving 24 bases between the germline ends. CDR3 size: 17 residues. CDR3 amino acids: CASSRLGTPRSVNTIYF. The CDR3, as DNA: TGTGCCAGCAGTCGATTGGGGACACCCCGATCTGTGAACACCATATATTTT.

The table lists this clone with a count of one. The CDR3 loop is CASSLSLIVSLQETQYF. CDR3 DNA: TGCGCCAGCAGCTTGTCGTTGATTGTGAGCCTCCAGGAGACCCAGTACTTC. V is TRBV5-1 and J is TRBJ2-5, with D hard to call. The CDR3 contains 17 residues. CDR1 and CDR2 from the germline V gene are SGHRS and YFSETQ. V gave up 1 base and J gave up 5 bases, with 21 bases separating them.

The genes are TRBV28 and TRBJ2-7, with 9 bases matching TRBD2. The CDR3 sequence is 15 residues long. Trimming at V came to 3 bases and at J to 4 bases, leaving 7 bases not matched to a gene. CDR1 and CDR2 from the germline V gene are MDHEN and SYDVKM. The CDR3 DNA is TGTGCCAGCAGTTTGAGTGTAGCGGGAGAATACGAGCAGTACTTC. This codes for CASSLSVAGEYEQYF.

V is TRBV4-2 and J is TRBJ1-4, with D tentatively TRBD1 (5 bases). In germline, CDR1 is LGHNA, CDR2 YNFKEQ. The CDR3 is 15 residues long. V was clipped by 4 bases and J by 10 bases, with 19 bases between them. CDR3 protein: CASSLRSPQGGKLFF. The CDR3 DNA reads as TGTGCCAGCAGCCTGCGGTCACCCCAGGGCGGAAAACTGTTTTTT.

V gene TRBV5-1 combines with J gene TRBJ1-4, with a tentative D call TRBD1 (6 bases). Trimming stripped 4 bases from V and 2 bases from J, with 15 bases between. Germline lookup yields CDR1 SGHRS and CDR2 YFSETQ. There are 16 residues in the CDR3. In nucleotides, the CDR3 is TGCGCCAGCAGCATGGGGACACTTCCCACTAATGAAAAACTGTTTTTT. Its translation: CASSMGTLPTNEKLFF.

The chain has TRBV7-3 and TRBJ2-1; 9 nucleotides match TRBD2. The CDR3 covers 15 residues. The germline V gene has CDR1 SGHTA and CDR2 FQGTGA. V shed 1 base, J shed 9 bases, and the junction held 7 bases outside the gene matches. DNA for the CDR3: TGTGCCAGCAGCTTAATCGCGGGAGGGCAGGGTGAGCAGTTCTTC. It codes for CASSLIAGGQGEQFF. The variable domain in full, completed from reference TRBV7-3 and TRBJ2-1, reads GAGVSQTPSNKVTEKGKYVELRCDPISGHTALYWYRQSLGQGPEFLIYFQGTGAADDSGLPNDRFFAVRPEGSVSTLKIQRTERGDSAVYLCASSLIAGGQGEQFFGPGTRLTVL.

This sequence joins TRBV11-2 and TRBJ2-7; D is ambiguous. Trimming left V 4 bases short and J 3 bases short, with 4 bases between. Germline CDR1 reads SGHAT; CDR2 reads FQNNGV. The CDR3 is 11 amino acids. DNA of the CDR3: TGTGCCAGCAGCTCCCTCTACGAGCAGTACTTC. Residues: CASSSLYEQYF.

The gene calls are TRBV20-1 and TRBJ2-1; D is unclear. Trimming left V 6 bases short and J 10 bases short, with 13 bases between. Germline values: CDR1 DFQATT, CDR2 SNEGSKA (reference sequence). This CDR3 is built from 11 residues. CDR3: CSAPLVQEQFF. The CDR3 DNA reads as TGCAGTGCCCCCCTAGTTCAGGAGCAGTTCTTC.

The chain uses TRBV30 and TRBJ1-1; D call uncertain. Trimming removed 4 bases at V and 4 bases at J, with 16 bases between. The germline CDR1 and CDR2 sequences are GTSNPN and SVGIG (reference sequence). The CDR3 length is 14 residues. DNA for the CDR3: TGTGCCTGGATCAAGTGGGTGTCGGGCACTGAAGCTTTCTTT. It specifies CAWIKWVSGTEAFF.

The chain recombines TRBV28 with TRBJ1-4; 8 bases agree with TRBD1. Germline V gene lookup returns CDR1 MDHEN and CDR2 SYDVKM. The length of the CDR3 is 15 residues. With 7 bases clipped from V and 8 bases from J, the junction kept 12 bases outside the gene matches. Here the CDR3 DNA reads TGTGCCAGCACCCTAAGGGACAGGCTGGGGGAAAAACTGTTTTTT. Translating gives CASTLRDRLGEKLFF.

CDR3 protein: CASSPLRGGVRVTYEQYF. The CDR3 bases are TGTGCCAGCAGTCCCCTCAGGGGGGGTGTCAGGGTAACCTACGAGCAGTACTTC. The chain joins TRBV28 to TRBJ2-7; D tentatively fits TRBD1 or TRBD2 (7 bases each). CDR3 length: 18 residues. Germline lookup yields CDR1 MDHEN and CDR2 SYDVKM. V lost 5 bases and J 2 bases, leaving 25 bases between the germline ends.

This rearrangement joins TRBV20-1 to TRBJ2-2; D not certain. Germline assignment: CDR1 DFQATT and CDR2 SNEGSKA (reference sequence). The CDR3 length is 11 residues. The V gene lost 3 bases and the J gene lost 6 bases, with 5 bases spanning the gap. The CDR3 loop reads CSARYSGELFF. The CDR3 coding sequence is TGCAGTGCTAGGTACTCCGGGGAGCTGTTTTTT.

V usage is TRBV29-1 and J usage is TRBJ2-1, with 8 nucleotides matching TRBD2. This CDR3 is 13 amino acids long. Germline-derived CDR1 and CDR2 are SQVTM and ANQGSEA. The junction had 2 bases not matched to a gene; V was cut back by 7 bases and J by 0 bases. The CDR3 DNA reads as TGCAGCGCTGGGACTAGCTCCTACAATGAGCAGTTCTTC. Amino acid sequence: CSAGTSSYNEQFF.

The genes are TRBV7-9 and TRBJ1-4; no clear D gene. The germline V gene has CDR1 SEHNR and CDR2 FQNEAQ (reference sequence). V was trimmed by 4 bases and J by 8 bases, leaving 14 bases between them. The CDR3 extends over 14 amino acids. CDR3 coding DNA: TGTGCCAGCAGCTCCAGTCCCGGCCCCGAAAAACTGTTTTTT. Its protein product is CASSSSPGPEKLFF.

The chain combines TRBV15 with TRBJ1-3; TRBD1 aligns across 7 bases. This CDR3 region has 16 residues. Germline V gene data show CDR1 as LNHNV and CDR2 as YYDKDF (reference sequence). V was clipped by 1 base and J by 0 bases; unmatched bases: 3. The CDR3 sequence: CATSRGRTGSGNTIYF. The CDR3 nucleotides are TGTGCCACCAGCAGAGGGAGGACAGGCTCTGGAAACACCATATATTTT.

The rearrangement joins TRBV27 to TRBJ2-7, with 9 bases fitting TRBD2. Germline lookup yields CDR1 MNHEY and CDR2 SMNVEV (reference sequence). The J segment lost 2 bases and the V segment lost 5 bases, leaving 7 bases of the junction unmatched. The CDR3 is made up of 15 amino acids. The DNA for the CDR3 is TGTGCCAGCAGTCCACAGCGGGAGGTGACCTACGAGCAGTACTTC. Translated, it gives CASSPQREVTYEQYF.

The rearrangement uses TRBV6-1 and TRBJ1-5; 7 bases line up with TRBD1. CDR1 is MNHNS, CDR2 SASEGT, per germline. V lost 10 bases to trimming and J lost 2 bases; unmatched junction nucleotides: 11. This CDR3 region has 15 residues. As DNA, the CDR3 is TGTGCCACCCAACGAACAGGGGTTGGCAATCAGCCCCAGCATTTT. This translates into CATQRTGVGNQPQHF.

As DNA, the CDR3 is TGTGCCAGCAGCCACGGGACTAGCGGGAGGGCCTACGAGCAGTACTTC. Its translation: CASSHGTSGRAYEQYF. The chain joins TRBV7-9 to TRBJ2-7; 16 bases align to TRBD2. The germline V gene has CDR1 SEHNR and CDR2 FQNEAQ (reference sequence). Trimming at V came to 5 bases and at J to 2 bases, leaving 3 bases not matched to a gene. The CDR3 has 16 residues.

V and J are TRBV6-5 and TRBJ2-2; 7 bases are a match to TRBD1. V lost 6 bases to trimming and J lost 1 base; unmatched junction nucleotides: 5. The germline gives CDR1 MNHEY, CDR2 SVGAGI. The CDR3 is 15 residues long. The CDR3 sequence is CASRIRTGNTGELFF. The CDR3 nucleotides are TGTGCCAGCAGAATCAGGACAGGGAACACCGGGGAGCTGTTTTTT.

This rearrangement joins TRBV4-3 to TRBJ2-5; 12 bases are shared with TRBD2. CDR1 is LGHNA and CDR2 is YSLEER in the germline V gene. The CDR3 consists of 18 residues. The V and J ends lost 4 bases and 4 bases, in that order; junction bases with no gene match: 13. The CDR3 DNA reads as TGCGCCAGCAGCCGCACGACTAGCGGGAGCGGGGTTTCAGAGACCCAGTACTTC. This encodes CASSRTTSGSGVSETQYF.

The chain joins TRBV5-1 to TRBJ2-2, with D uncertain. Germline loops: CDR1 SGHRS, CDR2 YFSETQ. This CDR3 has 14 amino acids. V lost 2 bases, J lost 6 bases, and 11 bases lay in between. The CDR3, as DNA: TGCGCCAGCAGCTTTACAGCGACGGCCGGGGAGCTGTTTTTT. Protein product: CASSFTATAGELFF. Combining the CDR3 with reference TRBV5-1 and TRBJ2-2 gives the whole variable domain KAGVTQTPRYLIKTRGQQVTLSCSPISGHRSVSWYQQTPGQGLQFLFEYFSETQRNKGNFPGRFSGRQFSNSRSEMNVSTLELGDSALYLCASSFTATAGELFFGEGSRLTVL.

This clone was seen a handful of times. The chain is built from TRBV25-1 and TRBJ1-1; no clear D. The CDR3 is made up of 11 amino acids. V shed 6 bases and J shed 2 bases, with 4 bases lying between them. Germline V CDR1 and CDR2: MGHDK, SYGVNS. The CDR3 DNA follows: TGTGCCAGCAGGGTAAACACTGAAGCTTTCTTT. This sequence encodes CASRVNTEAFF.

The chain uses TRBV6-1 and TRBJ1-1; tentative D call: TRBD1 (5 bases). The germline V gene encodes CDR1 MNHNS and CDR2 SASEGT. The V and J ends lost 6 bases and 1 base respectively, with 15 bases between them. This CDR3 comprises 15 residues. The CDR3 sequence is CASRVAGSSNTEAFF. In DNA, the CDR3 is TGTGCCAGCAGGGTGGCAGGGTCCTCGAACACTGAAGCTTTCTTT.

The table lists this clone with a count of one. V gene TRBV5-8 combines with J gene TRBJ2-7; 9 positions match TRBD1. The junction had 11 bases not matched to a gene; V was cut back by 5 bases and J by 8 bases. The CDR3 covers 14 residues. The germline V gene has CDR1 SGHTS and CDR2 YDEGEE. The CDR3 is CASRNRDRVLKQYF. For the CDR3, the DNA is TGTGCCAGCAGGAACAGGGACAGGGTATTAAAGCAGTACTTC.

V and J are TRBV5-4 and TRBJ1-2; D is undetermined. CDR3 length: 14 residues. V was cut by 0 bases and J by 3 bases, with 9 bases left in between. CDR1 SGHNT and CDR2 YYREEE come from the germline V gene (reference sequence). The chain's CDR3 is CASSLARGHYGYTF. In DNA, the CDR3 is TGTGCCAGCAGCTTGGCGAGAGGTCACTATGGCTACACCTTC.

This rearrangement joins TRBV6-5 to TRBJ2-4; a weak D match, TRBD1 (5 bases). The V gene's germline CDR1 is MNHEY and CDR2 SVGAGI. The CDR3 is made up of 14 amino acids. V was shortened by 1 base and J by 9 bases, with 13 bases between the two germline ends. The CDR3 DNA reads TGTGCCAGCAGTTACTTGGCAGGGTCGGGCATTCAGTACTTC. As protein: CASSYLAGSGIQYF.